This is a list of T cell receptor beta chains from one sample in a study of shared clonotypes between healthy human individuals. The repertoire was sequenced with immunoSEQ multiplex PCR; TCRdb's copy has only in-frame clones and lacks some. The sample lists about 700,000 clones, roughly 70% occurring once. Sample: memory CD4+ T cells sorted from blood. Receptor source: a woman aged 25-40 years in good health. The CDR3 runs from the conserved cysteine through the conserved F or W.

CDR3 protein	J gene	V gene
CASSDSTDTGELFF	TRBJ2-2	TRBV6-4
CASTPNPYYGYTF	TRBJ1-2	TRBV6-1
CASSYGRGTNQPQHF	TRBJ1-5	TRBV6-5
CASSVTGEPYEQYF	TRBJ2-7	TRBV5-1
CASSLGRAYNEQFF	TRBJ2-1	TRBV7-2
CASSPGGSVTQYF	TRBJ2-3	TRBV28
CASRTSGSLYNEQYF	TRBJ2-7	TRBV27
CSVDLQGTDTQYF	TRBJ2-3	TRBV29-1
CASSPGQGPNTGELFF	TRBJ2-2	TRBV18
CASSLGRNQPQHF	TRBJ1-5	TRBV5-8
CASSLTAIGGNWDTQYF	TRBJ2-3	TRBV7-3
CASSFLSSWGIQSDTQYF	TRBJ2-3	TRBV27
CASSQAASGSYEQFF	TRBJ2-1	TRBV4-2
CASSLGQGLSYEQYF	TRBJ2-7	TRBV27
CAWSGFRTYEQYF	TRBJ2-7	TRBV30